This TCR beta chain was captured by sequencing in a study of T cells in localized non-small cell lung cancer. General observations from the study: Density of T cells in blood, when higher, went with longer overall survival. Peak T cell clonality was found in uninvolved adjacent lung, exceeding tumor.

The germline gives CDR1 SGHRS, CDR2 YFSETQ. The CDR3 spans 14 residues. V was trimmed by 0 bases and J by 4 bases, leaving 9 bases between them. Generated by immunoSEQ multiplex PCR, the TCRdb table keeps only in-frame clones and is missing some. The sample has approximately 72,000 clones, 70% to 90% seen once. Note on this clone: Antigen specificity is unknown.

The receptor's source is a female donor older than 55 with stage I lung adenocarcinoma. Sequenced here: peripheral blood, sampled before any cancer treatment. The chain recombines TRBV5-1 with TRBJ2-3; D unresolved. In DNA, the CDR3 is TGCGCCAGCAGCTTGGGACCCCAGCCAGATACGCAGTATTTT. Its translation is CASSLGPQPDTQYF.